The clone carrying this T cell receptor (beta chain) was detected many times. Germline V gene sequence: CDR1 SQVTM, CDR2 ANQGSEA. V shed 6 bases and J 4 bases; nucleotides not matched to a gene: 9. The CDR3 is 15 residues long. The data stem from a study of blood T cells in healthy people across ages. Isolated per sample were at least 7 million PBMCs. Every sample gave at least 6 micrograms of total RNA when it was extracted. A second about 7 to 12 cycle PCR used barcoded and J-beta primers. TCRdb passed the 5' RACE reads through MiXCR, listing each CDR3 protein once. The table lists approximately 810,000 distinct CDR3 sequences, less than 35% of them singletons.

Material for sequencing was blood. The chain joins TRBV29-1 to TRBJ1-2, with TRBD1 matching 12 bases. The clonotype originates from a woman aged 80 or over in good health. CDR3 DNA: TGCAGCGTCCGATCGGGACAGGGGGCGGGCTATGGCTACACCTTC. It encodes CSVRSGQGAGYGYTF.